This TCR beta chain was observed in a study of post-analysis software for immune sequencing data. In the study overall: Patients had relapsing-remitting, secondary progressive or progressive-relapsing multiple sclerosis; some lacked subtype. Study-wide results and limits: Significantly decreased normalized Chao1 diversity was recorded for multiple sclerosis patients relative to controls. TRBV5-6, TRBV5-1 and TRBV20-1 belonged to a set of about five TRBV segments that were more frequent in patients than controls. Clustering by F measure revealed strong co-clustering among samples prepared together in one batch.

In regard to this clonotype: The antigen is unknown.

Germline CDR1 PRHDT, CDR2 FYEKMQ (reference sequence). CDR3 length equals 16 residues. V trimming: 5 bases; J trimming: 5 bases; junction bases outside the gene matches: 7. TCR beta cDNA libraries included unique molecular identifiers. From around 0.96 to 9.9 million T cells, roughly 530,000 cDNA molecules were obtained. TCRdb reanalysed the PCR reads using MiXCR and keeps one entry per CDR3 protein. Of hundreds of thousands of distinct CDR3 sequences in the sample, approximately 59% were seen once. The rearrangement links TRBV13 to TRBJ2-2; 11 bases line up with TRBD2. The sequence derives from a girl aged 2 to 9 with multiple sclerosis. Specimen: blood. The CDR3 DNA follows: TGTGCCAGCAGCCCTACTAGCGGGAGTCTGACCGGGGAGCTGTTTTTT. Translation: CASSPTSGSLTGELFF.